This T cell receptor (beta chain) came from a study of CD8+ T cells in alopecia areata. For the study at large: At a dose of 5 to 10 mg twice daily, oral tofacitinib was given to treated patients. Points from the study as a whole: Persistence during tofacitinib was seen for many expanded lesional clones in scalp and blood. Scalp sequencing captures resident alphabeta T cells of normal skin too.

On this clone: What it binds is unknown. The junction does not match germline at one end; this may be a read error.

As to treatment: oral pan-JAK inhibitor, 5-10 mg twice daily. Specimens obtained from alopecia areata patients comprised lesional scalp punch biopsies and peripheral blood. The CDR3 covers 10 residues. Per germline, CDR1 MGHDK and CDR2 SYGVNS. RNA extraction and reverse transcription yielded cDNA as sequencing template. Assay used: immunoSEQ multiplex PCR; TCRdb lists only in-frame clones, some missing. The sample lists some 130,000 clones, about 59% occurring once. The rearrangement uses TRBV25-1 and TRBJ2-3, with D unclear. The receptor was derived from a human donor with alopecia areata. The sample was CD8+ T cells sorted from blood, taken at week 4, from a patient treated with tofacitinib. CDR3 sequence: CATLSGTRYF. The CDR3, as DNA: TGTGCCACTCTTAGTGGTACGCGGTATTTT.